The 14 T cell receptor beta chains below all came from one sample that was sequenced in a study of human T cells and chemical hapten exposure. Using its own MiXCR run on the RACE reads, TCRdb lists one record per CDR3 protein. The data show tens of thousands of distinct CDR3 sequences, 6.6% seen once. The time point is: patch test 2, 6 weeks after DPC sensitization. Noted treatment: therapeutic diphenylcyclopropenone sensitization with weekly scalp DPC. The specimen was whole blood, collected in connection with sensitization to the hapten diphenylcyclopropenone (DPC). The receptors shown here come from a woman in her thirties with alopecia areata. Some clones in this sample may be carry-over from other donors' samples.

As for this clonotype: It may be a read error: a sequence one base away is much more abundant. This chain joins TRBV7-9 and TRBJ2-7; 9 bases agree with TRBD1. J was trimmed by 1 base and V by 9 bases; bases with no gene match: 10. Germline V gives CDR1 SEHNR, CDR2 FQNEAQ (reference sequence). The CDR3 spans 15 residues. The CDR3 protein is CARTFPGTGSYEQYF. CDR3 DNA: TGTGCCAGGACCTTTCCGGGGACAGGGTCCTACGAGCAGTACTTC.

This clonotype appeared many times. The CDR3, as DNA: TGTGCCAGCTCCCGGGGCCACACTGAAGCTTTCTTT. Translated, it gives CASSRGHTEAFF. V and J are TRBV6-5 and TRBJ1-1; D possibly corresponds to TRBD1 (5 bases). Trimming removed 8 bases from V and 3 bases from J, with 10 bases in between. Germline CDR1 and CDR2: MNHEY and SVGAGI. This CDR3 region has 12 residues.

The chain links TRBV4-1 to TRBJ1-2; 8 positions agree with TRBD1. This CDR3 has 17 amino acids. The germline V gene encodes CDR1 MGHRA and CDR2 YSYEKL. J lost 0 bases, V lost 2 bases, and 8 bases had no gene match. CDR3 DNA sequence: TGCGCCAGCAGCCAAACGGACAGGGAAGGGGCTAACTATGGCTACACCTTC. It yields the protein CASSQTDREGANYGYTF.

This clonotype was picked up a small number of times. This chain joins TRBV5-5 and TRBJ2-3; D call uncertain. Germline CDR1 and CDR2: SGHKS and YYEKEE (reference sequence). Trimming stripped 2 bases from V and 0 bases from J, with 10 bases between. The CDR3 runs to 15 residues. This chain's CDR3 is CASSLGPPSTDTQYF. DNA for the CDR3: TGTGCCAGCAGCTTAGGGCCACCTAGCACAGATACGCAGTATTTT.

With respect to this clonotype: A much larger clone sits a single nucleotide away, making a read error possible. The chain recombines TRBV20-1 with TRBJ2-4; TRBD1 or TRBD2 may be the D gene (5 bases each). With 0 bases removed from V and 6 bases from J, the gap between germline ends came to 12 bases. Germline-derived CDR1 and CDR2 are DFQATT and SNEGSKA (reference sequence). The CDR3 is 14 amino acids. The CDR3 DNA follows: TGCAGTGCTAGAGACCAGGGTGGGGGAAACATTCAGTACTTC. Residues: CSARDQGGGNIQYF.

The table lists this clonotype with a few counts. The chain couples TRBV12-3 or TRBV12-4 to TRBJ2-3, with unresolved D. CDR3 length equals 13 residues. Trimming shortened V by 6 bases and J by 4 bases, and 11 bases separated the two germline ends. CDR3 DNA: TGTGCCAGCAGAAACTGGATACCAGATACGCAGTATTTT. Protein: CASRNWIPDTQYF.

The table lists this clonotype with many counts. The chain uses TRBV12-3 or TRBV12-4 and TRBJ1-1; D unclear. V was clipped by 6 bases and J by 0 bases, with 17 bases between them. This CDR3 is 16 amino acids long. CDR3 sequence (DNA): TGTGCCAGCAGCCGAACTTATGACATATTGAACACTGAAGCTTTCTTT. Its protein product is CASSRTYDILNTEAFF.

In its sample, this clonotype was seen many times. This chain uses TRBV5-1 with TRBJ2-7, with TRBD2 matching 7 bases. Per germline, CDR1 SGHRS and CDR2 YFSETQ. Germline trimming cut 4 bases from V and 6 bases from J; bases unmatched to any gene: 4. The CDR3 runs to 12 residues. CDR3 DNA sequence: TGCGCCAGCAGCGTATGGGGGGGCGAGCAGTACTTC. Amino acids: CASSVWGGEQYF.

This clonotype was observed a few times. The genes are TRBV9 and TRBJ2-5; D call uncertain. Trimming stripped 3 bases from V and 5 bases from J, with 14 bases between. The CDR3 has 14 residues. Germline V lookup: CDR1 SGDLS, CDR2 YYNGEE. CDR3 region: CASSANPSGETQYF. The CDR3 DNA is TGTGCCAGCAGCGCGAACCCCTCTGGGGAGACCCAGTACTTC.

This clonotype came up many times. The chain joins TRBV13 to TRBJ2-3, with 9 bases aligning to TRBD1. The CDR3 runs 17 residues. Germline V lookup: CDR1 PRHDT, CDR2 FYEKMQ (reference sequence). After removal of 5 bases from V and 4 bases from J, the junction contained 13 bases not matched to a gene. The DNA of the CDR3 is TGTGCCAGCAGCCACCGGGACAGGGTGATTTCGGCAGATACGCAGTATTTT. It encodes CASSHRDRVISADTQYF.

This clonotype was seen many times. The gene calls are TRBV20-1 and TRBJ1-2, with D possibly matching TRBD1 (5 bases). Trimming took 7 bases from V and 9 from J, leaving 18 bases between them. The CDR3 sequence is 12 residues long. Germline V gene sequence: CDR1 DFQATT, CDR2 SNEGSKA (reference sequence). The CDR3 sequence is CSERLRDPRYTF. As DNA, the CDR3 is TGCAGTGAAAGGCTTAGGGACCCCCGCTACACCTTC.

This clonotype was recorded at least ten times. The J gene is TRBJ2-1, the V gene TRBV7-2, with 11 bases lining up with TRBD2. V shed 3 bases and J 0 bases; nucleotides not matched to a gene: 4. CDR1 SGHTA and CDR2 FQGNSA come from the germline V gene. The CDR3 is 17 residues long. The CDR3 protein is CASSLTSGVSSYNEQFF. CDR3 nucleotide sequence: TGTGCCAGCAGCTTGACTAGCGGGGTTAGCTCCTACAATGAGCAGTTCTTC.

The table lists this clonotype with many counts. V gene TRBV5-6 combines with J gene TRBJ2-3; 8 bases are shared with TRBD2. V was pared by 5 bases and J by 1 base, with 6 bases of the junction left unmatched. The CDR3 length is 15 residues. Germline CDR1 reads SGHDT; CDR2 reads YYEEEE. CDR3 in amino acids: CASSLDSGGTDTQYF. The CDR3 bases are TGTGCCAGCAGTTTAGATAGCGGGGGCACAGATACGCAGTATTTT.

The CDR3 DNA sequence: TGTGCCAGCAGCCACGCAGGGGGCAACTATGGCTACACCTTC. As protein: CASSHAGGNYGYTF. The chain employs TRBV3-1 and TRBJ1-2; 8 nucleotides agree with TRBD1. The CDR3 has 14 residues. V lost 3 bases and J lost 2; bases outside the gene matches: 2. The germline gives CDR1 LGHDT, CDR2 YNNKEL (reference sequence).